Reported below is one TCR beta chain. Its antigen is unknown. This CDR3 comprises 12 residues. Deletions cut 2 bases from V and 8 bases from J, with 7 bases between. Looked up from germline, CDR1 is LGHNT and CDR2 is FRNRAP. The sample is drawn from a study of Ad26.COV2.S vaccination and SARS-CoV-2 variants. General study points: There was reportedly substantial breadth in spike-specific CD8+ and CD4+ T cell responses after vaccination. Individuals receiving vaccine had higher spike-specific TCR breadth than placebo recipients did. Vaccinees and placebo recipients showed similar non-spike TCR breadth. Total T cell responses may have been underestimated by the TCR breadth and depth analyses.

Sequenced by immunoSEQ multiplex PCR; TCRdb stores in-frame clones only, minus some. The table lists about 350,000 clones, about 90% of them singletons, with 3.9% in the top ten. The sample was peripheral blood, taken after recovery from COVID-19. This chain links TRBV12-5 with TRBJ2-1; D is unresolved. The sequence came from a human donor who had recovered from COVID-19. CDR3 region: CASGLFLDEQFF. In DNA, the CDR3 is TGTGCTAGTGGTTTGTTCTTGGATGAGCAGTTCTTC.